Listed below are T cell receptor beta chains from one sample, sequenced in a study of cytomegalovirus exposure and HLA in healthy donors. Here immunoSEQ multiplex PCR was the method, and the copy in TCRdb shows in-frame clones only, minus some. This table holds about 200,000 clones, around 76% found once. Material for sequencing was PBMCs. Receptors originate from a man aged 18 to 30 in good health and CMV-seronegative. CDR3s include the opening cysteine and the closing phenylalanine or tryptophan. D genes are given only for firm matches. The listing skips clone size in some rows; elsewhere it reads once, few, many or a size class.

clone_size | j_call | v_call | d_call | cdr3_nt | cdr3_aa
. | TRBJ2-6 | TRBV4-2 | . | TGTGCCAGCAGCCAAGGTCGGGGGAGCTCTGGGGCCAACGTCCTGACTTTC | CASSQGRGSSGANVLTF
. | TRBJ1-1 | TRBV13 | TRBD1 | TGTGCCAGCAGCAAGAGACAGGGAGACACTGAAGCTTTCTTT | CASSKRQGDTEAFF
few | TRBJ2-3 | TRBV27 | TRBD2 | TGTGCCAGCAGTTTATTTAGTAGCGGGAGGGCAGATACGCAGTATTTT | CASSLFSSGRADTQYF
. | TRBJ1-5 | TRBV13 | . | TGTGCCAGCAGTGCCGACCCTAGAGGCAATCAGCCCCAGCATTTT | CASSADPRGNQPQHF
few | TRBJ2-3 | TRBV28 | TRBD2 | TGTGCCAGCAGAGCCGGGACTAGTTTGGATACGCAGTATTTT | CASRAGTSLDTQYF
. | TRBJ2-1 | TRBV19 | . | TGTGCCAGTAGTACTCTCGGGACACTGCTCAATGAGCAGTTCTTC | CASSTLGTLLNEQFF
. | TRBJ2-5 | TRBV27 | TRBD1 | TGTGCCAGCAGTTTCCGGACAGGGGAAGAGACCCAGTACTTC | CASSFRTGEETQYF
few | TRBJ2-7 | TRBV4-1 | . | TGCGCCAGCAGCCAAAGTATGACAGCCTCCTACGAGCAGTACTTC | CASSQSMTASYEQYF
. | TRBJ1-1 | TRBV19 | . | TGTGCCAGTAGTCCAGTGGAGGGCTGGGACACTGAAGCTTTCTTT | CASSPVEGWDTEAFF
. | TRBJ1-2 | TRBV2 | . | TGTGCCAGCAGTGATGGTCAGGGCGACTATGGCTACACCTTC | CASSDGQGDYGYTF
. | TRBJ2-3 | TRBV9 | TRBD2 | TGTGCCAGCAGCGGACTAGCGGGAGGGCCAGGAGATACGCAGTATTTT | CASSGLAGGPGDTQYF
few | TRBJ2-7 | TRBV9 | . | TGTGCCAGCAGCGTAGGAGAAACTACAAGCGAGCAGTACTTC | CASSVGETTSEQYF
. | TRBJ2-7 | TRBV6-5 | TRBD2 | TGTGCCAGCAGTTACTCTCTAGCGGCCTCCTACGAGCAGTACTTC | CASSYSLAASYEQYF
. | TRBJ2-5 | TRBV5-1 | . | TGCGCCAGTGAGCTGGACGGAGGAGAGACCCAGTACTTC | CASELDGGETQYF